This T cell receptor (beta chain) was sequenced during a study of cytomegalovirus exposure and HLA in healthy donors (dated by TCRdb to the late 2010s). For the study in its entirety: In an earlier analysis of 587 of the donors, about 260 Gb of sequence data and just under 120 million unique TCR beta sequences from 180 million or so T cells were reported. On average, about 200,000 unique TCR beta nucleotide sequences were sequenced per donor among about 400 genotyped donors of the cohort, with about 19% of those sequences being non-productive. Using immunosequencing, the study profiled T cell repertoires from about 620 subjects and related those repertoires to cytomegalovirus serostatus. Roughly 5 DR-DQ haplotypes were treated as single units for association and clustering because of strong linkage in the cohort. The number of donors typed differed by locus, with roughly 620-630 for A, B, C, DRB1 and DQB1, 522 for DQA1, some 570 for DPA1, and approximately 470 for DPB1. Rather than drawing on any new phenotypic data, the later analysis identified candidate immune exposures from TCR beta sequences and the way those sequences occurred across donors. Donor age, sex, ethnicity and CMV serostatus were compiled together with the repertoire data. HLA typing included class I and class II loci at four-digit resolution. All discovery cohort repertoires had been generated on a single sequencing platform. A later genetic analysis used genome-wide SNP genotypes for about 55% of the 666 donors, treating that subset as a discovery cohort. The study aimed to test whether cataloging public T cell receptors could reveal signatures of past pathogen exposure. In an earlier analysis of roughly 580 of the donors, high-throughput TCR beta sequencing was used to judge whether each TCR beta V gene segment behaved as functional or pseudogenic. To study patterns of TCR occurrence, a later analysis re-analyzed previously published TCR beta repertoires from several hundred donors and added high-resolution HLA genotyping. An early release that covered some 640 HLA-typed donors contained approximately 300 gigabases of sequencing data and around 85 million unique TCR sequences. Of the approximately 400 genotyped donors, 80% to 90% were placed in the genetic ancestry cluster associated with self-reported Caucasian donors. A separate validation cohort of roughly 120 different subjects was used in addition to the roughly 670-subject first cohort. High-throughput TCR immunosequencing, statistical association of individual TCRs with disease status, and machine learning were combined to predict cytomegalovirus infection status. The investigation overall reported the following: When HLA alleles, especially DR and DQ, strongly co-occurred, TCR associations were difficult to assign to individual alleles. While some public TCRs were present in many individuals, most TCR sequences turned up only very rarely across donors. Linkage disequilibrium might explain the correlated functional status among segregating V segments, but an unknown experimental factor could not be ruled out. A few of the identified cytomegalovirus-associated TCR beta chains were confirmed in vitro to be specific for cytomegalovirus antigens. A later analysis found that TCR association rates varied across HLA loci, with DRB1 alleles showing the most associated TCRs and HLA-C alleles the fewest. For the cohort, immune exposure information was limited to CMV serostatus. Because counts were too low, seventeen rarely observed V segments, including chromosome 9 orphons, were excluded from the earlier analysis of about 500 of the donors. In a later analysis, several top co-occurrence clusters were reported to appear linked to parvovirus B19, influenza, CMV and Epstein-Barr virus. In a later analysis, some 17,000 TCR beta sequences were associated with specific HLA alleles at a false discovery rate of 0.05. A later genetic analysis reported fewer N-insertions in productive TCRs among donors in an Asian-associated ancestry cluster than the roughly 700-donor mean. Most CMV-associated TCR beta chains appeared to be HLA-restricted in a later analysis, and the HLA associations seemed to be driven largely by CMV exposure. Only TCR beta chains were sequenced in this cohort, and the absence of alpha or paired-chain data limited detectable features. In an earlier analysis of around 600 of the donors, most TCR beta V segments were observed in productive rearrangements about 87% or about 30% of the time, broadly matching IMGT annotations. Some IMGT-functional V segments, including TRBV6-2 and TRBV6-3, could not be told apart with the 87-base-pair reads, so those segments were excluded. Because HLA typing was unavailable for some donors at each locus, only the typed subset was used in association tests. The presence/absence analyses assumed that sequencing depth was roughly uniform across donors, and that assumption may not be true. The study listed 164 TCR beta chains as associated with cytomegalovirus. V-gene and J-gene trimming of TCR beta chains was associated with a missense DCLRE1C variant in a later genetic analysis, and the association was replicated in an independent cohort. A cluster of highly shared sequence variants was judged likely to be a technical artifact of the sequencing pipeline. It was suggested by the authors that the approach could potentially be generalized to other disease states and immunological phenotypes. A further reported finding was that TCR beta sequences accurately predicted the HLA-A and HLA-B alleles for most subjects in the first cohort. In a later analysis, HLA-associated TCR beta chains were found to be more clonally expanded and to have lower generation probabilities than equally common non-associated chains. The classifier was reported to diagnose cytomegalovirus status with high specificity and sensitivity in both the original cohort and the validation cohort.

The cohort consisted of fewer than 700 healthy bone marrow donors. Cohort members were all nominally healthy when sampled, although unrecorded immune exposures were likely present. The donor was CMV seronegative and was included in the group of hundreds of seronegative cohort members. A peripheral blood sample was provided by each donor, and peripheral blood mononuclear cells were used for TCR beta sequencing. The Qiagen DNeasy Blood Extraction Kit was used to extract genomic DNA from the blood cell samples. Library preparation used the immunoSEQ multiplex PCR assay. For the multiplex PCR, a mixture combining 60 forward primers for TCR Vbeta segments and 13 reverse primers for TCR Jbeta segments was used. The CDR3 region of rearranged TCR beta genes was amplified from genomic DNA with a multiplex PCR assay. The amplified TCR beta libraries were sequenced on the Illumina HiSeq System as 87-base-pair reads. The study's processing was this. A later analysis tallied roughly 78 million unique TCR beta chains across the approximately 670 repertoires, and about 12 million of those chains were shared by two or more donors. A nearest-neighbor algorithm error-corrected the raw reads and collapsed the reads into unique sequences, merging closely related sequences to remove PCR and sequencing errors. V, D and J gene segments were assigned by aligning CDR3 sequences to IMGT reference sequences. For a sequence to be retained, a match of at least six nucleotides was required to both a V gene segment and a J gene segment. A rearrangement counted as productive if the CDR3 had no stop codons and remained in frame with V and J, and every other rearrangement counted as non-productive. CDR3 was defined by IMGT convention, running from the second conserved V-encoded cysteine to the conserved J-encoded phenylalanine. The earlier analysis of a few hundred of the donors excluded any sequence lacking an unambiguous match to a single V gene segment. An earlier analysis of a few hundred of the donors classified V segments as functional when productive rearrangements were above 56.7% and as segregating when the standard deviation between donors was above 5%. A statistical classification framework was built to diagnose cytomegalovirus status from the catalog of TCR beta chain sequences. In a later analysis, TCR nucleotide sequences were compared against IMGT/GENE-DB human TR gene sequences so that V and J genes could be assigned. In a later analysis, CDR3 sequences and most-parsimonious VDJ recombination scenarios were assigned using the TCRdist pipeline. In a later analysis, each TCR beta chain was defined by its CDR3 amino acid sequence together with its V-gene family, and reads lacking a unique V-gene family were excluded. A later analysis removed 592 highly shared, low-generation-probability nucleotide sequences to deal with suspected cross-contamination and a sequencing artifact. For each public chain, a later analysis derived a clonal expansion index from normalized ranks of inferred template counts within each repertoire. In a later analysis, generation probabilities were computed using a VDJ recombination model fitted to out-of-frame rearrangements, and the results were checked against IGoR. A later analysis scored TCR-TCR, TCR-HLA and TCR-CMV co-occurrence with hypergeometric tests, applying a repertoire-size bias correction to TCR pairs. A later analysis estimated false discovery rates by permuting HLA or CMV assignments 20 times. In a later analysis, co-occurring TCRs were grouped using DBSCAN, with TCRdist sequence similarity added in when clustering inside HLA-allele-positive subsets. Repertoires with fewer than 30,000 or more than 120,000 public chains were left out of co-occurrence clustering, as were about 5 repertoires with anomalous nucleotide sharing. This immuneACCESS table, as held by TCRdb, lists in-frame sequences with V and J called but not all clones. Of the missing ones, under half trace to an unresolved V gene in checked studies; the others have no known cause. D and trimming were read from the DNA, whereas the V and J calls and clone size are those reported in that table. Counted in this sample were some 140,000 clones; around 70% of them appeared once. Of the sample, about 3.4% falls within the top ten clones.

A remark on this clone: Its target antigen remains unknown. A read error may account for a junction end that differs from germline.

Including the terminal cysteine and phenylalanine, the CDR3 comprises 15 residues. This entry keeps only the CDR3 DNA: 45 bases, framed from base 1. Taken from the germline V gene, the CDR1 and CDR2 loops are SGHTS and YDEGEE. The rearrangement combines TRBV5-8 with TRBJ1-5; the D region possibly corresponds to TRBD1 (5 bases align). Source material: PBMCs. The clonotype was recovered from a man aged 25-40 years in good health and CMV-seronegative. The DNA reads TGTGCCAGCAGTGGGGGGGAGGTGGATAATCCGCCCCAGCATTTT. This is translated as CASSGGEVDNPPQHF.